The next 23 T cell receptor beta chains were all read from a single sample in a study of T cells in Graves' hyperthyroidism and ophthalmopathy. Template material for amplifying TCR beta CDR3 regions consisted of RNA transcripts. With the HTBI primer set, the TCR CDR3 went through a first round of RT-PCR. TCRdb reprocessed the multiplex PCR reads via MiXCR and lists one record per CDR3 protein. The sample holds some 600,000 distinct CDR3 sequences, approximately 13% seen once. Sequencing used blood. These TCRs come from a woman in her 30s with Graves' hyperthyroidism that later progressed to Graves' ophthalmopathy.

As for this clonotype: As the CDR3 is not closed by the conserved phenylalanine or tryptophan, this likely results from a read error. The genes are TRBV12-3 or TRBV12-4 and TRBJ2-1; D unclear. The CDR3 length is 12 residues. The germline V and J ends were trimmed by 3 bases and 4 bases, with 4 bases remaining between them. The CDR3 region is CASSFGYNEQFS. The CDR3 DNA follows: TGTGCCAGCAGTTTTGGTTACAATGAGCAGTTCTCC.

This clonotype was observed many times. This rearrangement joins TRBV6-1 to TRBJ1-1, with D possibly matching TRBD1 (6 bases). Germline V gene sequence: CDR1 MNHNS, CDR2 SASEGT. Trimming took off 5 bases at V and 2 bases at J, with 9 bases between the two ends. The CDR3 spans 13 residues. The CDR3 is CASSRTDNTEAFF. CDR3 DNA sequence: TGTGCCAGCAGTCGGACAGATAACACTGAAGCTTTCTTT.

Comments on this clonotype: The junction does not match germline at one end; this may be a read error. This chain links TRBV6-1 with TRBJ1-1; tentatively, D is TRBD1 (5 bases). The V gene's germline CDR1 is MNHNS and CDR2 SASEGT. The CDR3 consists of 14 residues. CDR3 amino acids: CTSSERGLNTEAFF. The CDR3 coding sequence is TGTACCAGCAGTGAGAGGGGATTGAACACTGAAGCTTTCTTT.

This clonotype has more than one count but fewer than ten. The chain couples TRBV10-3 to TRBJ2-3, with 13 bases fitting TRBD2. This CDR3 contains 14 residues. V lost 10 bases to trimming and J lost 6 bases; unmatched junction nucleotides: 7. CDR1 is ENHRY, CDR2 SYGVKD, per germline. DNA of the CDR3: TGTGCCACGGGACCGGGACTAGCGGGGGATACGCAGTATTTT. Protein: CATGPGLAGDTQYF.

The V and J genes are TRBV5-1 and TRBJ1-1; no firm D call. Germline CDR1 reads SGHRS; CDR2 reads YFSETQ. The CDR3 length is 14 residues. The V end lost 6 bases, the J end lost 4 bases, and 16 bases lay between the germline ends. The CDR3 sequence: CASTLDRWGTEAFF. Here the CDR3 DNA reads TGCGCCAGCACTCTGGACCGTTGGGGCACTGAAGCTTTCTTT. The whole variable domain, filled in from reference TRBV5-1 and TRBJ1-1, reads KAGVTQTPRYLIKTRGQQVTLSCSPISGHRSVSWYQQTPGQGLQFLFEYFSETQRNKGNFPGRFSGRQFSNSRSEMNVSTLELGDSALYLCASTLDRWGTEAFFGQGTRLTVV.

This clonotype was found many times. The CDR3 bases are TGTGCCAGCAGCTTGAGGGGAGAGGAGAGCAATCAGCCCCAGCATTTT. Protein sequence: CASSLRGEESNQPQHF. The chain links TRBV2 to TRBJ1-5; maybe TRBD1 (5 bases). CDR1 is SNHLY, CDR2 FYNNEI, per germline. The CDR3 spans 16 residues. V was shortened by 6 bases and J by 1 base, with 16 bases between the two germline ends.

As concerns this clonotype: Being one base from a much bigger clone, this may be a read error. This likely comes from a read error, as the CDR3 has no conserved phenylalanine or tryptophan at its end. The chain couples TRBV9 to TRBJ1-1; D is unclear. Trimming took off 0 bases at V and 6 bases at J, with 9 bases between the two ends. The CDR3 length is 13 residues. From germline, CDR1 is SGDLS and CDR2 YYNGEE. Here the CDR3 reads CASSVASKAEAFL. For the CDR3, the DNA is TGTGCCAGCAGCGTAGCTTCGAAGGCTGAAGCTTTCCTT.

This clonotype was counted many times. The chain carries TRBV7-3 and TRBJ1-5; perhaps TRBD1 as D (5 bases). The germline gives CDR1 SGHTA, CDR2 FQGTGA. The CDR3 sequence is 13 residues long. Trimming removed 4 bases at V and 5 bases at J, with 9 bases between. The CDR3 DNA is TGTGCCAGCAGCTCTGGGGCGGATCAGCCCCAGCATTTT. It codes for CASSSGADQPQHF.

This clonotype was seen repeatedly, ten times or more. J is TRBJ2-1 and V is TRBV7-8; tentatively, D is TRBD2 (5 bases). In germline, CDR1 is SGHVS, CDR2 FQNEAQ. CDR3 length equals 15 residues. V lost 5 bases and J lost 2, with 13 bases in between. The CDR3 DNA follows: TGTGCCAGCAGCCCCATTGAGGGAACCTACAATGAGCAGTTCTTC. Its translation: CASSPIEGTYNEQFF.

This clonotype has more than one count but fewer than ten. The chain is built from TRBV5-4 and TRBJ2-7; a possible D gene is TRBD2 (6 bases). V was clipped by 4 bases and J by 6 bases, with 11 bases between them. The length of the CDR3 is 12 residues. Per germline, CDR1 SGHNT and CDR2 YYREEE (reference sequence). CDR3 sequence: CASSPAGSEQYF. Written as DNA, the CDR3 is TGTGCCAGCAGCCCCGCGGGAAGCGAGCAGTACTTC.

This clonotype was seen many times. This chain links TRBV3-1 with TRBJ1-4, with 10 bases identical to TRBD1. The germline gives CDR1 LGHDT, CDR2 YNNKEL (reference sequence). CDR3 size: 17 residues. V lost 6 bases to trimming and J lost 0 bases; unmatched junction nucleotides: 7. The CDR3 nucleotides are TGTGCCAGCAGTCCGGGACAGGGGACTGCAACTAATGAAAAACTGTTTTTT. It encodes CASSPGQGTATNEKLFF.

This clonotype was recorded many times. The chain employs TRBV5-1 and TRBJ1-1, with D unresolved. Trimming removed 4 bases from V and 1 base from J, with 8 bases in between. This CDR3 has 13 residues. CDR1 and CDR2 from the germline V gene are SGHRS and YFSETQ. The DNA for the CDR3 is TGCGCCAGCAGCACACGCTCGAACACTGAAGCTTTCTTT. This translates into CASSTRSNTEAFF.

In its sample, this clonotype was seen many times. The CDR3 protein is CASSLASGRETQYF. As DNA, the CDR3 is TGTGCCAGCAGCTTAGCTTCGGGGAGGGAGACCCAGTACTTC. V usage is TRBV7-9 and J usage is TRBJ2-5, with a tentative D call TRBD2 (6 bases). The ends were cut back, 0 bases at V and 5 bases at J, with 10 bases in the middle. Germline V lookup: CDR1 SEHNR, CDR2 FQNEAQ (reference sequence). This CDR3 is 14 amino acids long.

This clonotype was found many times. V is TRBV5-1 and J is TRBJ1-2, with D uncertain. The V end was cut by 1 base, the J end by 8 bases, with 12 bases between. CDR3 length: 13 amino acids. Looked up from germline, CDR1 is SGHRS and CDR2 is YFSETQ. This chain's CDR3 is CASSLNEGGGYTF. The CDR3 DNA is TGCGCCAGCAGCTTGAACGAGGGAGGCGGCTACACCTTC.

The sample holds a few counts of this clonotype. The chain employs TRBV5-1 and TRBJ2-1; 11 bases map to TRBD2. Germline CDR1 SGHRS, CDR2 YFSETQ. The CDR3 sequence is 16 residues long. Losses at the gene ends were 1 base for V and 7 bases for J; bases not matched to a gene: 7. In DNA, the CDR3 is TGCGCCAGCAGCTTGACTAGCGGGAGAATTCTGAATGAGCAGTTCTTC. Translating it yields CASSLTSGRILNEQFF.

This clonotype has a handful of counts. V and J are TRBV10-3 and TRBJ2-1; possibly TRBD2 for D (5 bases). The CDR3 has 15 residues. Per germline, CDR1 ENHRY and CDR2 SYGVKD. Trimming cost V 4 bases and J 0 bases, with 10 bases left between them. The CDR3 reads CAISVATSSYNEQFF. DNA of the CDR3: TGTGCCATCAGTGTGGCTACTAGCTCCTACAATGAGCAGTTCTTC.

V gene TRBV20-1 combines with J gene TRBJ2-5, with D hard to call. CDR3 length: 12 amino acids. V dropped 6 bases and J dropped 5 bases, with 13 bases sitting between them. The germline gives CDR1 DFQATT, CDR2 SNEGSKA (reference sequence). The CDR3 protein is CSASLIGETQYF. The CDR3, as DNA: TGCAGTGCCTCACTGATAGGGGAGACCCAGTACTTC.

This clonotype came up many times. V gene TRBV28 combines with J gene TRBJ1-5, with a weak D call TRBD1 (6 bases). This CDR3 comprises 15 residues. Trimming shortened V by 4 bases and J by 3 bases, and 13 bases separated the two germline ends. CDR1 and CDR2 from the germline V gene are MDHEN and SYDVKM. The CDR3 protein is CASSSLDRINQPQHF. The CDR3 DNA reads as TGTGCCAGCAGTTCCCTAGACAGGATCAATCAGCCCCAGCATTTT.

The rearrangement links TRBV7-8 to TRBJ2-7; a possible D gene is TRBD2 (6 bases). V lost 0 bases and J 4 bases, leaving 13 bases between the germline ends. The CDR3 totals 15 residues. Germline CDR1 SGHVS, CDR2 FQNEAQ. The CDR3 coding sequence is TGTGCCAGCAGCTTAGCGCGCGGGATTGAATACGAGCAGTACTTC. Protein product: CASSLARGIEYEQYF.

This clonotype has only a few counts. CDR3 sequence: CASKNQAGVNGYTF. Here the CDR3 DNA reads TGTGCCAGTAAAAATCAGGCAGGGGTAAATGGCTACACCTTC. The chain couples TRBV19 to TRBJ1-2, with D maybe TRBD1 (6 bases). The CDR3 is made up of 14 amino acids. The V end lost 7 bases, the J end lost 6 bases, and 18 bases lay between the germline ends. CDR1 and CDR2 from the germline V gene are LNHDA and SQIVND (reference sequence).

V and J are TRBV6-5 and TRBJ1-4; the D gene is possibly TRBD1 (5 bases). This CDR3 has 15 residues. Germline assignment: CDR1 MNHEY and CDR2 SVGAGI. V lost 0 bases to trimming and J lost 8 bases, with 13 bases between them. Written as DNA, the CDR3 is TGTGCCAGCAGTTACTCCTTGAGGGGTGGAGAAAAACTGTTTTTT. It encodes CASSYSLRGGEKLFF.

This clonotype showed up just a few times. V and J are TRBV7-2 and TRBJ1-3; D is possibly TRBD1 (5 bases). The length of the CDR3 is 12 residues. Germline V gene sequence: CDR1 SGHTA, CDR2 FQGNSA. V was pared by 5 bases and J by 8 bases, with 10 bases between. The CDR3: CASSRQGDTIYF. The CDR3, as DNA: TGTGCCAGCAGCCGTCAAGGGGACACCATATATTTT.

The gene calls are TRBV11-1 and TRBJ2-2; D is possibly TRBD1 or TRBD2 (5 bases each). Germline V CDR1 and CDR2: SGHAT, FQDESV (reference sequence). This CDR3 has 14 amino acids. The germline V and J ends were trimmed by 4 bases and 6 bases, with 12 bases remaining between them. As DNA, the CDR3 is TGTGCCAGCAGCTCAAAAATGGGGGCCGGGGAGCTGTTTTTT. Translation gives CASSSKMGAGELFF.